These T cell receptor beta chains were read from a single sample in a study of T-cell reconstitution after alpha-beta-depleted transplantation in children. One entry per CDR3 protein, called by TCRdb with MiXCR from the PCR reads. The sample contains 490,000 or so distinct CDR3 sequences, approximately 13% of which appear only once. Specimen: PBMCs from the stem cell graft donor, collected from the stem cell graft. These receptors were collected from a human donor who donated a stem cell graft to a child with combined immunodeficiency. The CDR3 runs from the conserved cysteine through the conserved F or W. A D gene is named only where the DNA matches it firmly. A row's size may be missing; if present it is once, few, many or a size class.

TRBJ2-5,few,TRBD2,TRBV4-1,TGCGCCAGCAGCCGAATCATAGCGGGGGGGCTTGAGACCCAGTACTTC,CASSRIIAGGLETQYF
TRBJ1-2,.,.,TRBV5-1,TGCGCCAGCAGCTTAAGCCTTTTAGATGGCTACACCTTC,CASSLSLLDGYTF
TRBJ2-3,.,.,TRBV4-3,TGCGCCAGCAGCCAAGGAGTTGGGCAAGATACGCAGTATTTT,CASSQGVGQDTQYF
TRBJ2-7,many,TRBD2,TRBV12-3/TRBV12-4,TGTGCCAGCAGTTGGCAGGCTAGCGGGACCATGGGGCCCGAGCAGTACTTC,CASSWQASGTMGPEQYF
TRBJ2-2,many,TRBD2,TRBV12-3/TRBV12-4,TGTGCCAGCAGTTCCGACGGTAGCGGGTCCGCGAACACCGGGGAGCTGTTTTTT,CASSSDGSGSANTGELFF
TRBJ2-1,few,.,TRBV7-8,TGTGCCAGCAGCTTAGTCCGCCAGCCCCCCGTAATCAGTGAGCAGTTCTTC,CASSLVRQPPVISEQFF
TRBJ2-1,.,.,TRBV4-3,TGCGCCAGCAGCCCAGAGCACGGCAGGGACTACAATGAGCAGTTCTTC,CASSPEHGRDYNEQFF
TRBJ2-2,few,.,TRBV29-1,TGCAGCTTCGAACACGGCATTGGCGGGGAGCTGTTTTTT,CSFEHGIGGELFF
TRBJ2-1,many,TRBD2,TRBV5-1,TGCGCCAGCAGCTTGGCTAGCGGGAGTAACAATGAGCAGTTCTTC,CASSLASGSNNEQFF
TRBJ2-7,few,TRBD1,TRBV6-1,TGTGCCAGCAGCCCCGGACAGGGTACCCGGCGGCCCTACGAGCAGTACTTC,CASSPGQGTRRPYEQYF
TRBJ2-5,few,.,TRBV7-7,TGTGCTAGCAGCCAGCACAGGGCCGAGGGGGAGACCCAGTACTTC,CASSQHRAEGETQYF
TRBJ2-3,few,.,TRBV6-2/TRBV6-3,TGTGCCAGCAGTAGGGCCCTCAGTCCGCAGTATTTT,CASSRALSPQYF
TRBJ2-1,many,.,TRBV24-1,TGTGCCACCAGTAAAGACGGTGCGGGATACAATGAGCAGTTCTTC,CATSKDGAGYNEQFF
TRBJ2-1,many,.,TRBV24-1,TGTGCCACCAGTGGCAGGGGGGTATACAATGAGCAGTTCTTC,CATSGRGVYNEQFF